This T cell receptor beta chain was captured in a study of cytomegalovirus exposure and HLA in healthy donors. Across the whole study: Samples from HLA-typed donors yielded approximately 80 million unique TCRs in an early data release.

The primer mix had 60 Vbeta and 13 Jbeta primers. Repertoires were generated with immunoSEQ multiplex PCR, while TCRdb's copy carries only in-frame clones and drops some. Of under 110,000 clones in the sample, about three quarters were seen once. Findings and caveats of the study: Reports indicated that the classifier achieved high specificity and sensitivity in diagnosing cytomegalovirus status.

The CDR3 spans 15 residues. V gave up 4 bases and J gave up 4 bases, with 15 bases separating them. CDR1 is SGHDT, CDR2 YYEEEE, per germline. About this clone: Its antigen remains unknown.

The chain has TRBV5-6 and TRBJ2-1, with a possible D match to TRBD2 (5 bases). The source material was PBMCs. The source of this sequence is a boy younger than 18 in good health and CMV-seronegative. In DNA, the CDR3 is TGTGCCAGCAGCCCCGGGGTCGCCCAATACAATGAGCAGTTCTTC. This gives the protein CASSPGVAQYNEQFF.